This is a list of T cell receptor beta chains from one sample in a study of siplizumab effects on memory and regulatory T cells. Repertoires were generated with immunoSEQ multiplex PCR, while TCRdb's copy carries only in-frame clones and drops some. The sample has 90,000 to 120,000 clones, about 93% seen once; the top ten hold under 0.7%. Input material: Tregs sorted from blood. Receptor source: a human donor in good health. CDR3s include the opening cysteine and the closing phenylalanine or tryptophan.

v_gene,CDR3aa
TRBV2,CASSDMLYGWATDTQYF
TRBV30,CAWSVHEQAALPQETQYF
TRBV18,CASSRDSRFTGELFF
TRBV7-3,CASSLGPVNTEAFF
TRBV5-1,CASSLGSRLIVNEQFF
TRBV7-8,CASSLALFPGTSKNEQFF
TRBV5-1,CASSLTDYEQYF
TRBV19,CASRGLRDRPYGYTF
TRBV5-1,CASSKTTAGDGYTF
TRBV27,CASSVWDSPGTQYF
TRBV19,CASSPILPNEKLFF
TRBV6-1,CASSEGKRELFF
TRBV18,CASSPLQGAYNEQFF
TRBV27,CASRSRVGVGTQYF
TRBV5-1,CASSLGDSRYEQYF
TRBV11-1,CASSLNLGITDTQYF
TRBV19,CASSIYRGRETQYF
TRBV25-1,CASRGHDHYGYTF
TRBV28,CASSVVGRGFLQTSYEQYF
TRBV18,CASSPGVEQYF
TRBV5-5,CASSLEWTRYSYNEQFF
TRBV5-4,CASSLFSVQETQYF
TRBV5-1,CASSLGGGTYNEQFF